This T cell receptor beta chain is drawn from a study of blood T cell repertoires in COVID-19. The CDR3 is 16 amino acids. The V gene end was trimmed by 1 base and the J gene end by 1 base; junction bases not matched to a gene: 3. Per germline, CDR1 SGHVS and CDR2 FNYEAQ. Clones were read by immunoSEQ multiplex PCR, and TCRdb kept only the in-frame ones, dropping some. Among just over 80,000 clones, approximately 90% were seen once, and the ten largest hold 0.9% to 1.5%. The origin of this receptor is a woman aged 50 to 60 with acute COVID-19. The V call is TRBV7-6, the J call TRBJ1-1, with 10 bases lining up with TRBD1. The sample consisted of PBMCs or T cells enriched from blood (not recorded which). The CDR3 sequence is CASSLVGTGANTEAFF. Written as DNA, the CDR3 is TGTGCCAGCAGCTTAGTGGGGACAGGGGCGAACACTGAAGCTTTCTTT.